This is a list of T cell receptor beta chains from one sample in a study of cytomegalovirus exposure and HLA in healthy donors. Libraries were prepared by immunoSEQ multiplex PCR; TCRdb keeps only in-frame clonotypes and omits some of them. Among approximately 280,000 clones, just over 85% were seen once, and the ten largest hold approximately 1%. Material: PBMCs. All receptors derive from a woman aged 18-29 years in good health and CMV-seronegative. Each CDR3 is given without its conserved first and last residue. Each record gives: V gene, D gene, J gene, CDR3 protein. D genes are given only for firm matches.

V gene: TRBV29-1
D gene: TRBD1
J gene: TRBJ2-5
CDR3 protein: SAVTGNYQETQY

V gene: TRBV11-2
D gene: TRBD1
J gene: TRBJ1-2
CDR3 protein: ASSSGTGRYGYT

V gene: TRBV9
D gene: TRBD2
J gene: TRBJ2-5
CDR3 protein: ASSVAGSSGGGYQETQY

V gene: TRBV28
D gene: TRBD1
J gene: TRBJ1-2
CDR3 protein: ASSSISTGSGYT

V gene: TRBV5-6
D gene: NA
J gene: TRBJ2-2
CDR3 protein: ASSLDVYGDTGELF

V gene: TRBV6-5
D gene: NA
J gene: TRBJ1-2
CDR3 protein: ASSYSRTGNYGYT

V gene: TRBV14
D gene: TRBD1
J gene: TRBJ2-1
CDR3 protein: ASSQLGTGPYNEQF

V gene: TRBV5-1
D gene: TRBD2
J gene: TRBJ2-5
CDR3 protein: ASTLNRGLAAETQY

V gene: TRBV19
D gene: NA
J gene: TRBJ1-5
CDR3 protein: ASTERGGISNQPQH

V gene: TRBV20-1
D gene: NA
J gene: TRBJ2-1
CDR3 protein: SASQNEQF

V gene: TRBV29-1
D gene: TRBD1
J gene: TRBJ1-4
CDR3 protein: STRRGPFKDEKLF

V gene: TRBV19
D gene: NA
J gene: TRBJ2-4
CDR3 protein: ASSIIGGENIQY

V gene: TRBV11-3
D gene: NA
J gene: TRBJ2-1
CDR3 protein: ASSLVMREQF

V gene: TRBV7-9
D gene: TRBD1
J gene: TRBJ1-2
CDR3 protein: ASSSGTGGADYGYT

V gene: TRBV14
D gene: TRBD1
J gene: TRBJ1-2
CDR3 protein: ASSPGQGGYT

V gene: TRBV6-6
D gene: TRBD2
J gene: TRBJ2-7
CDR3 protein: ASSPRLAGAHEQY

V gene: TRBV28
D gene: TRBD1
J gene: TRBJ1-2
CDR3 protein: ASSPQGALYGYT

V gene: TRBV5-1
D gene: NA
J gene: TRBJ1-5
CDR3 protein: ASGPSGAFQPQH

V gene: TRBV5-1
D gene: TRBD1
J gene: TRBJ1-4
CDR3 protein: ASSLGQGGKLF

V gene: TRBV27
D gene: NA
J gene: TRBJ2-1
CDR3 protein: ASSTVGGGVYNEQF

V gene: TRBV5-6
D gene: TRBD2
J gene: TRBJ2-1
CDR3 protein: ASSVGLAGVNEQF

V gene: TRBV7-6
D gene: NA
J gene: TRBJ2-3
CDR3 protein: ASSLGGGADTQY

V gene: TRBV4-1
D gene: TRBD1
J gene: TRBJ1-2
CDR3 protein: ASSSRTGYGYT

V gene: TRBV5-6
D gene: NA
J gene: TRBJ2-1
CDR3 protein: ASSSNYGLGPDNEQF

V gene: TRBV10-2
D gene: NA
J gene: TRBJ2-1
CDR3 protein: ASSRDSYNEQF

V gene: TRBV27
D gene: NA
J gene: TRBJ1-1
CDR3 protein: ASSLSSRGNTEAF

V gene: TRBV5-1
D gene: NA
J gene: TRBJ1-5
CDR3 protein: ASSLGAEGQPQH

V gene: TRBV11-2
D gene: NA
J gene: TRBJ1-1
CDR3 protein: ASSFMEVEAF

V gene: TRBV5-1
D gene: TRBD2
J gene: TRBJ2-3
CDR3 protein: ASSFTGLATDTQY

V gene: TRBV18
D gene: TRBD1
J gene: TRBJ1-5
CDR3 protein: ASSLGQGDNQPQH

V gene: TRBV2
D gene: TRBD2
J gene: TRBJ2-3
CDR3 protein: ATFAVGRAYDTQY

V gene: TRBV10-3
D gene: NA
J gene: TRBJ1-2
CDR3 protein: AITRPETDYGYT

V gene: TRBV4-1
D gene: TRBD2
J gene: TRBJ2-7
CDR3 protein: ASSLTLPGLAKRYEQY

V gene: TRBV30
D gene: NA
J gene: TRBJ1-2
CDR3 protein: AWSPRNLQVYGYT

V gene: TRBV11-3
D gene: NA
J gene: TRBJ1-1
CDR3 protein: ASSPTVSDTEAF

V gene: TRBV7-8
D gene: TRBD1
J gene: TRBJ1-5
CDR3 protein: ASSRRAGGINQPQH

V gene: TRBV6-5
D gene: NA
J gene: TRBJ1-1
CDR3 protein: ASRRTASNTEAF

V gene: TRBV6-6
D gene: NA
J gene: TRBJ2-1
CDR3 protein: ASSYGGLFNEQF

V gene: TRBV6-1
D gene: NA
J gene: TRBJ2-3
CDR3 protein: ASSVWGNSDTQY

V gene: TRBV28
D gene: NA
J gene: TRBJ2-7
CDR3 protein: ASRWQGAYEQY

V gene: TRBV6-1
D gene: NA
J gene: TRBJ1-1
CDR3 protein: ATRWGGVSTEAF

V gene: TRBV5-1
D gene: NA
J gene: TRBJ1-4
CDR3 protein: ASSLARTTNEKLF

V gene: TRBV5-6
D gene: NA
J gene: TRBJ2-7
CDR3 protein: ASSSSQGRPSYEQY

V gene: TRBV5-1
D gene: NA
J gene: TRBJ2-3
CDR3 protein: ASSLEGELTSTQY

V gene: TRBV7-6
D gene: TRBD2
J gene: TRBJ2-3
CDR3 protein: ASSPRTSGSDTQY

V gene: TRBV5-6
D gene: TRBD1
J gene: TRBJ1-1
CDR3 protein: ASTWGRGLVDTEAF

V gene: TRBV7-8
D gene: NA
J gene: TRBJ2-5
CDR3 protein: ASSLGQGRQETQY

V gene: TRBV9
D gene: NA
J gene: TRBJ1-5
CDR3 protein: ASSVGAGGSNQPQH

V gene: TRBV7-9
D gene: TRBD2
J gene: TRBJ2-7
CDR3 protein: ASSFLAGPYEQY

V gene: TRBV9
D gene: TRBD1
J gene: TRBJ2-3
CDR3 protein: ASSARQGSSVRKDTQY

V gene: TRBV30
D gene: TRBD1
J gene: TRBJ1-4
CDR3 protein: AWCRDRVEKLF

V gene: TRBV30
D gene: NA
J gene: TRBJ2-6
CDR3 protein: AWSAGTTGANVLT

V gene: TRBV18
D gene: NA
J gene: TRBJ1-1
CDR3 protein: ASSPPSPGSMNTEAF

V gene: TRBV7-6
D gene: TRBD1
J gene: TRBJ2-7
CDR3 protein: ASSLDRVSTYEQY

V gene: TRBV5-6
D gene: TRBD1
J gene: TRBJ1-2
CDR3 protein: ASTPGTGGGYT

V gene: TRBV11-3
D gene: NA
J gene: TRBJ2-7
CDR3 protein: ASSLPWQGSSYEQY

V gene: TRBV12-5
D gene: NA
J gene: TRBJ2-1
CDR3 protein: ASGLGQVLPNEQF

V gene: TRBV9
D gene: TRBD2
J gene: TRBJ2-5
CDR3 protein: ASSVGGRVETQY

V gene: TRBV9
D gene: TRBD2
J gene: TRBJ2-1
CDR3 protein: ASSVDGTSGTNEQF

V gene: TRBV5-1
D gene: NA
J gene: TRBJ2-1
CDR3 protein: ASRPGFNEQF